A selection of T cell receptor beta chains follows, all from one sample in a study of blood T cell repertoires in COVID-19. The repertoire was sequenced with immunoSEQ multiplex PCR; TCRdb's copy has only in-frame clones and lacks some. The table lists 200,000 to 250,000 clones, roughly 90% of them singletons. The sample taken for sequencing was PBMCs or T cells enriched from blood (not recorded which). The receptors originated from a woman aged 25 to 39 who had recovered from COVID-19. The CDR3 runs from the conserved cysteine through the conserved F or W. Each record gives: V gene, J gene, D gene, clone size, CDR3 DNA, CDR3 protein. A D gene is named only where the DNA matches it firmly. Only some rows state a clone size, as once, few, many or a class for expanded clones.

TRBV29-1	TRBJ1-1	TRBD1	NA	TGCAGCGTTGATCGCCGGGGACAGGGTTGGCCTGAAGCTTTCTTT	CSVDRRGQGWPEAFF
TRBV7-6	TRBJ2-7	NA	NA	TGTGCCAGCAGCTACGCCAGCGGAGGGAACTACGAGCAGTACTTC	CASSYASGGNYEQYF
TRBV18	TRBJ1-5	TRBD1	NA	TGTGCCAGCTCACCAGTGACAGGGAATAGCAATCAGCCCCAGCATTTT	CASSPVTGNSNQPQHF
TRBV19	TRBJ1-1	NA	NA	TGTGCCAGTAGCAGTACAGAGAACACTGAAGCTTTCTTT	CASSSTENTEAFF
TRBV29-1	TRBJ2-7	NA	NA	TGCAGCGTTGTATTAGGAGCCGAGCAGTACTTC	CSVVLGAEQYF
TRBV19	TRBJ1-1	NA	once	TGTGCCAGTAGTATCGGGAAGAACACTGAAGCTTTCTTT	CASSIGKNTEAFF
TRBV19	TRBJ2-3	NA	once	TGTGCCAGTAGTATAGGCGGGCGGGAACGAGATACGCAGTATTTT	CASSIGGRERDTQYF
TRBV24-1	TRBJ1-2	NA	once	TGTGCCACCGGGGGGGAACCCCCCAACTATGGCTACACCTTC	CATGGEPPNYGYTF
TRBV28	TRBJ1-1	TRBD1	NA	TGTGCCAGCAGCACGGGACAGGGGAACACTGAAGCTTTCTTT	CASSTGQGNTEAFF
TRBV18	TRBJ2-7	NA	NA	TGTGCCAGCTCACCACCGGTACAGACCTACGAGCAGTACTTC	CASSPPVQTYEQYF
TRBV27	TRBJ1-2	NA	NA	TGTGCCAGCAGTGGGCAGGGAAACTATGGCTACACCTTC	CASSGQGNYGYTF
TRBV28	TRBJ1-2	TRBD1	NA	TGTGCCAGCAGTTCGGGACAGGGAGGTGGCTACACCTTC	CASSSGQGGGYTF
TRBV9	TRBJ1-5	TRBD1	NA	TGTGCCAGCAGAGCCGCCGGGGTGGACAGGGGTTATCAGCCCCAGCATTTT	CASRAAGVDRGYQPQHF
TRBV5-1	TRBJ1-6	TRBD1	NA	TGCGCCAGCAGCTTGGGGAGACAGGGATATTCACCCCTCCACTTT	CASSLGRQGYSPLHF
TRBV10-3	TRBJ1-2	TRBD1	NA	TGTGCCATCAGTGATCCGGGGACAGGGAAGGATGGCTACACCTTC	CAISDPGTGKDGYTF
TRBV19	TRBJ1-2	TRBD1	NA	TGTGCCTCCCACCCCGACAGGGGAGGCGGCTACACCTTC	CASHPDRGGGYTF
TRBV27	TRBJ2-7	TRBD2	NA	TGTGCCAGCAGTCCGCCCTATAGCGGGGGAGTTGGCGAGCAGTACTTC	CASSPPYSGGVGEQYF
TRBV2	TRBJ2-2	NA	NA	TGTGCCAGCAGCCCCAACCATCCACGAGGAGGCGGGGAGCTGTTTTTT	CASSPNHPRGGGELFF
TRBV20-1	TRBJ1-1	NA	NA	TGCAGAAGGCAGGAGGGGACTGAAGCTTTCTTT	CRRQEGTEAFF
TRBV18	TRBJ2-7	TRBD1	once	TGTGCCAGCTCACCACAGGGGGCTAACGCCTACGAGCAGTACTTC	CASSPQGANAYEQYF
TRBV19	TRBJ2-2	TRBD2	NA	TGTGCCAGTACCCCTGGGACTAGCGCGGCCGGGGAGCTGTTTTTT	CASTPGTSAAGELFF
TRBV6-2/TRBV6-3	TRBJ1-4	TRBD1	NA	TGTGCCAGCAGTTTATTCGGCGGGCAGGGGGATAAGGAAAGCGAAAAACTGTTTTTT	CASSLFGGQGDKESEKLFF
TRBV10-3	TRBJ1-2	NA	few	TGTGCCATCAGTGAGACAGGCGACTATGGCTACACCTTC	CAISETGDYGYTF